Listed below are T cell receptor beta chains from one sample, sequenced in a study of T-cell reconstitution after alpha-beta-depleted transplantation in children. TCRdb analysed the PCR reads with MiXCR anew, one entry per CDR3 protein. This table holds just over 350,000 distinct CDR3 sequences, more than 10% found once. Sequenced here: PBMCs, sampled from the stem cell graft. These receptors were taken from a human donor who donated a stem cell graft to a child with Fanconi anemia. Both conserved end residues are part of each CDR3. The order of the fields is clone size, J gene, V gene, D gene, CDR3 DNA, CDR3 protein. The D gene is left open where the match is weak. Part of the rows lack a size; the others show once, few, many or a class for expanded clones.

clone_size: many; j_call: TRBJ2-2; v_call: TRBV27; d_call: .; cdr3_nt: TGTGCCAGCAGTTTAATCGGCAGGGGCGGGGAGCTGTTTTTT; cdr3_aa: CASSLIGRGGELFF
clone_size: many; j_call: TRBJ2-4; v_call: TRBV5-5; d_call: TRBD1; cdr3_nt: TGTGCCAGCAGCATACGGACAGGGGGCTGGAACATTCAGTACTTC; cdr3_aa: CASSIRTGGWNIQYF
clone_size: .; j_call: TRBJ2-7; v_call: TRBV6-5; d_call: TRBD1; cdr3_nt: TGTGCCAGCAGAAGATCCGGGACAGGGACCGGCGAGCAGTACTTC; cdr3_aa: CASRRSGTGTGEQYF
clone_size: few; j_call: TRBJ1-5; v_call: TRBV12-3/TRBV12-4; d_call: .; cdr3_nt: TGTGCCAGCAGTTCGGCGAGGGGAGTTCAGCCCCAGCATTTT; cdr3_aa: CASSSARGVQPQHF
clone_size: few; j_call: TRBJ1-2; v_call: TRBV10-3; d_call: .; cdr3_nt: TGTGCCATCAGTGAGTCGGGGACCGGCTACACCTTC; cdr3_aa: CAISESGTGYTF
clone_size: .; j_call: TRBJ1-1; v_call: TRBV12-3/TRBV12-4; d_call: .; cdr3_nt: TGTGCCAGCACTGTCCAAACGGGCCTCCACGAAGCTTTCTTT; cdr3_aa: CASTVQTGLHEAFF
clone_size: once; j_call: TRBJ2-2; v_call: TRBV6-6; d_call: .; cdr3_nt: TGTGCCAGCAGTTCTGCAGTCACCGGGGAGCTGTTTTTT; cdr3_aa: CASSSAVTGELFF
clone_size: .; j_call: TRBJ2-5; v_call: TRBV20-1; d_call: .; cdr3_nt: TGCAGTGCTAGGCTCCAAGGTTCCGTGGAGACCCAGTACTTC; cdr3_aa: CSARLQGSVETQYF
clone_size: many; j_call: TRBJ1-2; v_call: TRBV2; d_call: .; cdr3_nt: TGTGCCAGCTTGACGCATCAGAGGGATGGCTACACCTTC; cdr3_aa: CASLTHQRDGYTF
clone_size: few; j_call: TRBJ1-5; v_call: TRBV28; d_call: .; cdr3_nt: TGTGCCAGCAGCTCCTGGAAGAGCAATCAGCCCCAGCATTTT; cdr3_aa: CASSSWKSNQPQHF
clone_size: .; j_call: TRBJ2-4; v_call: TRBV20-1; d_call: TRBD2; cdr3_nt: TGCAGTGCTAGAGCCATTAGCGGGGAAAACATTCAGTACTTC; cdr3_aa: CSARAISGENIQYF
clone_size: few; j_call: TRBJ2-7; v_call: TRBV4-3; d_call: .; cdr3_nt: TGCGCCAGCAGCCAAGAGACCCACTCCTCCTACGAGCAGTACTTC; cdr3_aa: CASSQETHSSYEQYF
clone_size: .; j_call: TRBJ1-5; v_call: TRBV12-3/TRBV12-4; d_call: .; cdr3_nt: TGTGCCAGCAGTTTAAAGAGTCGGGCTCGACAGCCCCAGCATTTT; cdr3_aa: CASSLKSRARQPQHF
clone_size: .; j_call: TRBJ2-7; v_call: TRBV29-1; d_call: .; cdr3_nt: TGCAGCGTTGTAGAAGGGGCCGGATACGAGCAGTACTTC; cdr3_aa: CSVVEGAGYEQYF
clone_size: .; j_call: TRBJ2-3; v_call: TRBV18; d_call: .; cdr3_nt: TGTGCCAGCTCACCCGCGCTCAGGGGTCGCTCAGATACGCAGTATTTT; cdr3_aa: CASSPALRGRSDTQYF
clone_size: .; j_call: TRBJ1-4; v_call: TRBV3-1; d_call: TRBD1; cdr3_nt: TGTGCCAGCAGCCAAGCGGGACAGGGAGGAGAAAAACTGTTTTTT; cdr3_aa: CASSQAGQGGEKLFF
clone_size: .; j_call: TRBJ1-4; v_call: TRBV10-3; d_call: .; cdr3_nt: TGTGCCATTAGACAGGAACCAAATGAAAAACTGTTTTTT; cdr3_aa: CAIRQEPNEKLFF
clone_size: .; j_call: TRBJ2-6; v_call: TRBV5-1; d_call: .; cdr3_nt: TGCGCCAGCAGCTTATTAAGGGACTCTGGGGCCAACGTCCTGACTTTC; cdr3_aa: CASSLLRDSGANVLTF
clone_size: .; j_call: TRBJ1-5; v_call: TRBV7-9; d_call: .; cdr3_nt: TGTGCCAGCAGCATTACTTACGACGACGGCAATCAGCCCCAGCATTTT; cdr3_aa: CASSITYDDGNQPQHF
clone_size: .; j_call: TRBJ1-5; v_call: TRBV28; d_call: TRBD1; cdr3_nt: TGTGCCAGCAGTCCATCCGGGACAGGGATGAATCAGCCCCAGCATTTT; cdr3_aa: CASSPSGTGMNQPQHF
clone_size: many; j_call: TRBJ2-1; v_call: TRBV28; d_call: TRBD1; cdr3_nt: TGTGCCAGCAGTCCCCCGGACAGGGAAACCTACAATGAGCAGTTCTTC; cdr3_aa: CASSPPDRETYNEQFF
clone_size: .; j_call: TRBJ2-1; v_call: TRBV12-3/TRBV12-4; d_call: TRBD2; cdr3_nt: TGTGCCAGCAGTATTATAGCGGGGGGGGAAAGTGAGCAGTTCTTC; cdr3_aa: CASSIIAGGESEQFF
clone_size: .; j_call: TRBJ2-3; v_call: TRBV29-1; d_call: .; cdr3_nt: TGCAGCGTCAGAGGGGGCACAGATACGCAGTATTTT; cdr3_aa: CSVRGGTDTQYF
clone_size: .; j_call: TRBJ1-1; v_call: TRBV29-1; d_call: TRBD1; cdr3_nt: TGCAGCGTTGAAGACGAGACAGGGCGCACTGAAGCTTTCTTT; cdr3_aa: CSVEDETGRTEAFF
clone_size: few; j_call: TRBJ2-1; v_call: TRBV20-1; d_call: TRBD2; cdr3_nt: TGCAGTGCTATCGGACTAGCGGGGGTCAACAATGAGCAGTTCTTC; cdr3_aa: CSAIGLAGVNNEQFF
clone_size: few; j_call: TRBJ1-6; v_call: TRBV7-6; d_call: .; cdr3_nt: TGTGCCAGCAGCTTAGCGCTCGATGGATCACCCCTCCACTTT; cdr3_aa: CASSLALDGSPLHF
clone_size: few; j_call: TRBJ1-4; v_call: TRBV12-3/TRBV12-4; d_call: TRBD1; cdr3_nt: TGTGCCAGCAGTCGGACAGGGGGAAAGGAACTGTTTTTT; cdr3_aa: CASSRTGGKELFF
clone_size: .; j_call: TRBJ2-3; v_call: TRBV20-1; d_call: TRBD1; cdr3_nt: TGCAGTGCCCACGGCCCAGGGACAGGCACAGATACGCAGTATTTT; cdr3_aa: CSAHGPGTGTDTQYF
clone_size: .; j_call: TRBJ2-5; v_call: TRBV28; d_call: .; cdr3_nt: TGTGCCAGCAGCCCAGACGCGGTTTCCGGAGAGACCCAGTACTTC; cdr3_aa: CASSPDAVSGETQYF
clone_size: few; j_call: TRBJ1-3; v_call: TRBV18; d_call: TRBD1; cdr3_nt: TGTGCCAGCTCAGCGGGACAGTCCGCGGGAAACACCATATATTTT; cdr3_aa: CASSAGQSAGNTIYF
clone_size: few; j_call: TRBJ1-1; v_call: TRBV6-1; d_call: .; cdr3_nt: TGTGCCAGCAGCTGGGGGGGACGTGGCTCTGAAGCTTTCTTT; cdr3_aa: CASSWGGRGSEAFF
clone_size: many; j_call: TRBJ1-1; v_call: TRBV12-3/TRBV12-4; d_call: .; cdr3_nt: TGTGCCAGCAGTTTATTGGTGAACACTGAAGCTTTCTTT; cdr3_aa: CASSLLVNTEAFF
clone_size: many; j_call: TRBJ2-1; v_call: TRBV12-3/TRBV12-4; d_call: .; cdr3_nt: TGTGCCAGCAGACGACCCCCCTACAATGAGCAGTTCTTC; cdr3_aa: CASRRPPYNEQFF
clone_size: .; j_call: TRBJ2-7; v_call: TRBV5-1; d_call: TRBD1; cdr3_nt: TGCGCCAGCAGCCACGGACAGACAGGGGACGAGCAGTACTTC; cdr3_aa: CASSHGQTGDEQYF
clone_size: many; j_call: TRBJ2-5; v_call: TRBV10-3; d_call: .; cdr3_nt: TGTGCCATCAGTGAGCAGGGAGGGGGACAAGAGACCCAGTACTTC; cdr3_aa: CAISEQGGGQETQYF
clone_size: few; j_call: TRBJ2-1; v_call: TRBV7-9; d_call: .; cdr3_nt: TGTGTGGAGGGGGATCGGCGGGTTGAGCAGTTCTTC; cdr3_aa: CVEGDRRVEQFF
clone_size: .; j_call: TRBJ1-4; v_call: TRBV15; d_call: .; cdr3_nt: TGTGCCACCAGCAGGACCCGAAGGGCAGAGTATGAAAAACTGTTTTTT; cdr3_aa: CATSRTRRAEYEKLFF
clone_size: .; j_call: TRBJ1-6; v_call: TRBV19; d_call: .; cdr3_nt: TGTGCCAGTAGCCAAGGGACTGGGGATTCACCCCTCCACTTT; cdr3_aa: CASSQGTGDSPLHF
clone_size: .; j_call: TRBJ2-3; v_call: TRBV3-1; d_call: TRBD2; cdr3_nt: TGTGCCAGCAGCCGCGGGGGGCCAAACACAGATACGCAGTATTTT; cdr3_aa: CASSRGGPNTDTQYF
clone_size: .; j_call: TRBJ1-2; v_call: TRBV20-1; d_call: .; cdr3_nt: TGCAGTGCTAGAGAGGAGGGTACGGTCTATGGCTACACCTTC; cdr3_aa: CSAREEGTVYGYTF
clone_size: .; j_call: TRBJ2-1; v_call: TRBV7-9; d_call: .; cdr3_nt: TGTGCCAGGAGCCCGGGGTTCAATGAGCAGTTCTTC; cdr3_aa: CARSPGFNEQFF
clone_size: .; j_call: TRBJ2-1; v_call: TRBV10-3; d_call: TRBD1; cdr3_nt: TGTGCCATCAGTGACCCACAGGGGAGAGGCTCCTACAATGAGCAGTTCTTC; cdr3_aa: CAISDPQGRGSYNEQFF
clone_size: .; j_call: TRBJ2-5; v_call: TRBV5-1; d_call: .; cdr3_nt: TGCGCCAGCAGCTTTACCCCCCCAGAGACCCAGTACTTC; cdr3_aa: CASSFTPPETQYF
clone_size: .; j_call: TRBJ2-5; v_call: TRBV3-1; d_call: TRBD2; cdr3_nt: TGTGCCAGCAGCCAAGCCCGCGGGGGAGAGACCCAGTACTTC; cdr3_aa: CASSQARGGETQYF
clone_size: .; j_call: TRBJ2-3; v_call: TRBV2; d_call: .; cdr3_nt: TGTGCCAGCAGTGGGTCTAGCGCCTTGGATACGCAGTATTTT; cdr3_aa: CASSGSSALDTQYF
clone_size: .; j_call: TRBJ1-2; v_call: TRBV28; d_call: .; cdr3_nt: TGTGCCAGCAGTTCCCTGCTGGGCAGGGCCTATGGCTACACCTTC; cdr3_aa: CASSSLLGRAYGYTF
clone_size: few; j_call: TRBJ1-1; v_call: TRBV6-5; d_call: TRBD1; cdr3_nt: TGTGCCAGCAGTTACAACCCCTTCGGACAGGGGAACACTGAAGCTTTCTTT; cdr3_aa: CASSYNPFGQGNTEAFF
clone_size: .; j_call: TRBJ1-1; v_call: TRBV19; d_call: .; cdr3_nt: TGTGCCAGTAGTATGAGCATGAACACTGAAGCTTTCTTT; cdr3_aa: CASSMSMNTEAFF
clone_size: many; j_call: TRBJ2-3; v_call: TRBV12-3/TRBV12-4; d_call: TRBD2; cdr3_nt: TGTGCCAGCAGTTTAATTAGCGGGGGGGACACAGATACGCAGTATTTT; cdr3_aa: CASSLISGGDTDTQYF
clone_size: few; j_call: TRBJ2-1; v_call: TRBV5-1; d_call: .; cdr3_nt: TGCGCCAGCAGCTTGGAAGGGGACGGGTACGATGAGCAGTTCTTC; cdr3_aa: CASSLEGDGYDEQFF
clone_size: few; j_call: TRBJ2-3; v_call: TRBV29-1; d_call: .; cdr3_nt: TGCAGCGTTGACTACCAGGGAATCACAGATACGCAGTATTTT; cdr3_aa: CSVDYQGITDTQYF
clone_size: .; j_call: TRBJ2-2; v_call: TRBV9; d_call: .; cdr3_nt: TGTGCCAGCAGCGTAGTTACTAGCCCAGGCACCGGGGAGCTGTTTTTT; cdr3_aa: CASSVVTSPGTGELFF
clone_size: many; j_call: TRBJ2-7; v_call: TRBV6-2/TRBV6-3; d_call: .; cdr3_nt: TGTGCCAGCAGGGACCGCGCCGAGCAGTACTTC; cdr3_aa: CASRDRAEQYF